This passage covers 6 T cell receptor beta chains from one sample sequenced in a study of blood T cells in healthy people across ages. Through a sample-barcoded 5' primer and a J-beta primer mix, a second PCR was run for roughly 6 to 11 cycles. TCRdb ran MiXCR on the 5' RACE reads and lists one entry per CDR3 protein. The table records approximately 900,000 distinct CDR3 sequences, almost 30% of them present only once. These data were likewise used in another study, on T cells of mothers and their children.

The sequenced material came from blood. These receptors were obtained from a woman in her thirties or forties in good health.

The V and J genes are TRBV29-1 and TRBJ2-1; D ambiguous. The CDR3 consists of 11 residues. CDR1 is SQVTM, CDR2 ANQGSEA, per germline. Trimming shortened V by 7 bases and J by 7 bases, and 11 bases separated the two germline ends. CDR3 in amino acids: CSGALGNEQFF. CDR3 DNA sequence: TGCAGCGGAGCCCTGGGGAATGAGCAGTTCTTC.

CDR3 region: CASSLQGNTGNTIYF. CDR3 DNA: TGCGCCAGCAGCTTACAGGGGAATACTGGAAACACCATATATTTT. The chain has TRBV5-1 and TRBJ1-3; 7 nucleotides align to TRBD1. Germline CDR1 is SGHRS and CDR2 is YFSETQ. This CDR3 is built from 15 residues. V trimming: 2 bases; J trimming: 2 bases; junction bases outside the gene matches: 4.

This clonotype came up many times. The chain combines TRBV9 with TRBJ2-5; 9 bases are a match to TRBD2. Germline V gene lookup returns CDR1 SGDLS and CDR2 YYNGEE. V was clipped by 3 bases and J by 2 bases; unmatched bases: 5. The CDR3 consists of 15 residues. The CDR3 here is CASSGSSGAQETQYF. The DNA for the CDR3 is TGTGCCAGCAGCGGGTCTAGCGGGGCGCAAGAGACCCAGTACTTC.

The V and J genes are TRBV4-2 and TRBJ1-5; D gene unclear. Germline V lookup: CDR1 LGHNA, CDR2 YNFKEQ. The CDR3 length is 15 residues. Trimming removed 0 bases from V and 4 bases from J, with 10 bases in between. CDR3 sequence: CASSQDWPPNQPQHF. CDR3 bases: TGTGCCAGCAGCCAAGACTGGCCACCAAATCAGCCCCAGCATTTT.

This clonotype was counted ten times or more. V usage is TRBV28 and J usage is TRBJ2-1; tentatively, D is TRBD2 (7 bases). The CDR3 is 15 amino acids. V shed 2 bases and J shed 0 bases, with 8 bases lying between them. Germline CDR1 and CDR2: MDHEN and SYDVKM. In DNA form, the CDR3 reads TGTGCCAGCAGTTTAAGGGGGGGCTCCTACAATGAGCAGTTCTTC. Protein: CASSLRGGSYNEQFF.

This clonotype is a singleton in its sample. CDR3 nucleotides: TGTGCCAGCAGTTATGGGGGGGTTGGCACTGAAGCTTTCTTT. This gives the protein CASSYGGVGTEAFF. The chain carries TRBV28 and TRBJ1-1; TRBD1 might be the D (5 bases). Trimming left V 4 bases short and J 4 bases short, with 13 bases between. The CDR3 is 14 residues long. Germline loops: CDR1 MDHEN, CDR2 SYDVKM.